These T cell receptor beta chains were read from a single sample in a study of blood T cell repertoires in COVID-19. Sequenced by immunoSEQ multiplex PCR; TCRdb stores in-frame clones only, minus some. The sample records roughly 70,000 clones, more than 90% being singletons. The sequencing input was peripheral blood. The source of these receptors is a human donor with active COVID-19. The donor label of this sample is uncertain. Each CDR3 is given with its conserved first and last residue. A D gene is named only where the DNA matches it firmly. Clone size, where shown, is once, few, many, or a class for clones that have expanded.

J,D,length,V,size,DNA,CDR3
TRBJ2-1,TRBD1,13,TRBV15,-,TGTGCCACCAGCAGCGGACAGGGCAATGAGCAGTTCTTC,CATSSGQGNEQFF
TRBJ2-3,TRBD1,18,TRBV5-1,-,TGCGCCAGCAGCTTATCACGACCCGGGACAGAAAGCACAGATACGCAGTATTTT,CASSLSRPGTESTDTQYF
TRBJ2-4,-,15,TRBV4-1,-,TGCGCCAGCAGCCAAGTAGCTATAGCCAAAAACATTCAGTACTTC,CASSQVAIAKNIQYF
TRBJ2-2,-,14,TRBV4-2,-,TGTGCCAGCAGCCAAGATGGAGCGGACGGGGAGCTGTTTTTT,CASSQDGADGELFF
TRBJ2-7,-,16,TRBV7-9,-,TGTGCCAGCAGCTCAGAAGTACCCAGGGATCCCTACGAGCAGTACTTC,CASSSEVPRDPYEQYF
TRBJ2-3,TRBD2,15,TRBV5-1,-,TGCGCCAGCAGCTTGACTAGCGGGAGGCCAGATACGCAGTATTTT,CASSLTSGRPDTQYF
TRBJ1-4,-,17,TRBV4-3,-,TGCGCCAGCAGCCAAGTAGGGAGGGTCCAAACTAATGAAAAACTGTTTTTT,CASSQVGRVQTNEKLFF
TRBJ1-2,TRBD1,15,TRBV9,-,TGTGCCAGCGCCCCAGGGGGCTCCCAATTGTATGGCTACACCTTC,CASAPGGSQLYGYTF
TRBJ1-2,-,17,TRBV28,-,TGTGCCAGCAGTTTCGCGGCAGCCGGCTTAGCTAACTATGGCTACACCTTC,CASSFAAAGLANYGYTF
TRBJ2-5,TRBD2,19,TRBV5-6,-,TGTGCCAGCAGCGCGGTGCCCGCGACTAGCGGGCTAGTACGGGAGACCCAGTACTTC,CASSAVPATSGLVRETQYF
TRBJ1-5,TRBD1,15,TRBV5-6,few,TGTGCCAGCAGCTTGGGAGGGGGCTTTGATCAGCCCCAGCATTTT,CASSLGGGFDQPQHF
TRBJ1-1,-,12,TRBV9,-,TGTGCCAGCAGCGTCTCCGGGACAGAAGCTTTCTTT,CASSVSGTEAFF
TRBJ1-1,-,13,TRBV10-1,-,TGCGCCAGCAGTAGGGGACAGAACACTGAAGCTTTCTTT,CASSRGQNTEAFF
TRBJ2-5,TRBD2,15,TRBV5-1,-,TGCGCCAGCAGCTTCCGACTAGCGGGGCTGGAGACCCAGTACTTC,CASSFRLAGLETQYF
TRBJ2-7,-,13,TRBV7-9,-,TGTGCCAGCAGCTCCTCGAGGTCCTACGAGCAGTACTTC,CASSSSRSYEQYF
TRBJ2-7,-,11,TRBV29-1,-,TGCAGCGTTCGGGGGTCCTACGAGCAGTACTTC,CSVRGSYEQYF
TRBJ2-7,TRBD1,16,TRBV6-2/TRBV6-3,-,TGTGCCAGCAGTTACGGGACCCGGACAGGGGCCTACGAGCAGTACTTC,CASSYGTRTGAYEQYF
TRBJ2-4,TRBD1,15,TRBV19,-,TGTGCCAGTAGTATAGCGTTGGGACAGAAAAACATTCAGTACTTC,CASSIALGQKNIQYF